This record looks at one TCR beta chain sequence and its context. The CDR3 is 15 residues long. Germline CDR1 reads MGHRA; CDR2 reads YSYEKL. Trimming shortened V by 0 bases and J by 3 bases, and 11 bases separated the two germline ends. This sample was included in a study of blood T cell repertoires in COVID-19. TCRdb keeps only in-frame clones here, not all; method: immunoSEQ multiplex PCR. This sample has about 380,000 clones; 88% occur once, and the top ten carry roughly 1.2%. The sample was PBMCs or T cells enriched from blood (not recorded which). This receptor was identified in a woman aged 18-29 years who had recovered from COVID-19. The chain is built from TRBV4-1 and TRBJ1-1; D unclear. DNA of the CDR3: TGCGCCAGCAGCCAAGAGGTTCGGGTGGACACTGAAGCTTTCTTT. This gives the protein CASSQEVRVDTEAFF.